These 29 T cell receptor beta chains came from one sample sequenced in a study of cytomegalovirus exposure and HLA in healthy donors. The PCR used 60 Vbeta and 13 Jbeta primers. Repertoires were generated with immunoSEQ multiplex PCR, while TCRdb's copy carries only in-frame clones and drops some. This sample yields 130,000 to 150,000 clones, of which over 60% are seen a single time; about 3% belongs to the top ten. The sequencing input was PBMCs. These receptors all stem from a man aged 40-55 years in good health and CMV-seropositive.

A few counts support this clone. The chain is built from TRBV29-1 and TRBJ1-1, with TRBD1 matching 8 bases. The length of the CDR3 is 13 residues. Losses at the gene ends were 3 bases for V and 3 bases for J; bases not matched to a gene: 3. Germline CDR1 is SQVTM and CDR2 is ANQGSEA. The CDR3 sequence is CSVEDRAYTEAFF. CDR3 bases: TGCAGCGTTGAGGACAGGGCCTACACTGAAGCTTTCTTT.

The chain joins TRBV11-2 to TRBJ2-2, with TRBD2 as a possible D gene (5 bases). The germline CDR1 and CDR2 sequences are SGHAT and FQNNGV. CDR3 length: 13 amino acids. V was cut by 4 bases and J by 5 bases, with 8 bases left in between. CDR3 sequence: CASSSRRTGELFF. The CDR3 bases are TGTGCCAGCAGCTCACGGAGGACCGGGGAGCTGTTTTTT.

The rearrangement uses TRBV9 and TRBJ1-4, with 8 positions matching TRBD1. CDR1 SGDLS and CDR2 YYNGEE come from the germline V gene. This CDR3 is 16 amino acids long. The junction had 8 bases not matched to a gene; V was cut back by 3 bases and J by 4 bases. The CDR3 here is CASSGGGGQGNEKLFF. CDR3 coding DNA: TGTGCCAGCAGCGGCGGGGGAGGACAGGGTAATGAAAAACTGTTTTTT.

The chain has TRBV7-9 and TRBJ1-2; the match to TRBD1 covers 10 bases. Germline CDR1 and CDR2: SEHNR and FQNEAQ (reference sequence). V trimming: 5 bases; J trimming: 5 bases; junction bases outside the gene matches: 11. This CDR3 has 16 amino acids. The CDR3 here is CASSQGTGAEDYGYTF. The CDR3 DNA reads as TGTGCCAGCAGCCAAGGGACAGGGGCCGAGGATTATGGCTACACCTTC.

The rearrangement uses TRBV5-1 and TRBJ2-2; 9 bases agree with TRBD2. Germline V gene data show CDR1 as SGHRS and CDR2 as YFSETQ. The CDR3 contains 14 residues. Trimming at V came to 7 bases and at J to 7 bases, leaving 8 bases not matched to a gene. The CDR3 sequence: CASAIAGASGELFF. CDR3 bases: TGCGCCAGCGCTATAGCGGGAGCAAGCGGGGAGCTGTTTTTT.

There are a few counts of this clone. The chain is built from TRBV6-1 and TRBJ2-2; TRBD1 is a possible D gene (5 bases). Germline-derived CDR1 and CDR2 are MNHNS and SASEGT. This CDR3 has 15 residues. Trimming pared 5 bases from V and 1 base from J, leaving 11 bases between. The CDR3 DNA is TGTGCCAGCAGTCCCCTTCAGGGGAACACCGGGGAGCTGTTTTTT. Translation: CASSPLQGNTGELFF.

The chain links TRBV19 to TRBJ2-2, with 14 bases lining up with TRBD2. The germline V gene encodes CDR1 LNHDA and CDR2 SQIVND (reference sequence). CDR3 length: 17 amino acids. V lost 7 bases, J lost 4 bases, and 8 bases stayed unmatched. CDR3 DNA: TGTGCCAGTATTCCCGGACTAGCGGGAGGAGTCACCGGGGAGCTGTTTTTT. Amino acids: CASIPGLAGGVTGELFF.

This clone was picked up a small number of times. The CDR3 sequence is CSVRGDFHEQYF. The CDR3 nucleotides read TGCAGCGTTCGCGGGGACTTCCACGAGCAGTACTTC. The rearrangement links TRBV29-1 to TRBJ2-7, with D possibly being TRBD2 (6 bases). The CDR3 runs to 12 residues. Germline V gives CDR1 SQVTM, CDR2 ANQGSEA. With 5 bases removed from V and 5 bases from J, the gap between germline ends came to 13 bases.

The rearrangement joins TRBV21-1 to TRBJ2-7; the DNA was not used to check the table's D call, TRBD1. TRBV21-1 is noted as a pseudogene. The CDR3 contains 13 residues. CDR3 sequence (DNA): TGTGCCAGCAGCCGACACAGTCCCTACGAGCAGTACTTC. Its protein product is CASSRHSPYEQYF.

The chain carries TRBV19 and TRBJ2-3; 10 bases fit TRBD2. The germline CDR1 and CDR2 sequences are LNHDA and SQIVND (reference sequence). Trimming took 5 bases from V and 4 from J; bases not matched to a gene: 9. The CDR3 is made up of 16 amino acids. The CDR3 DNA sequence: TGTGCCAGTAGTTCTGGACTAGCGGTGAGAGCAGATACGCAGTATTTT. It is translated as CASSSGLAVRADTQYF.

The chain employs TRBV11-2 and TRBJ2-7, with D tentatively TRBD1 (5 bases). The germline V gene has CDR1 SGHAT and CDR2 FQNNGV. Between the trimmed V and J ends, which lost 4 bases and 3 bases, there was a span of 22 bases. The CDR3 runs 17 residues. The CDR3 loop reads CASSSQTGGKNHYEQYF. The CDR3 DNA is TGTGCCAGCAGCTCCCAAACAGGCGGAAAGAACCACTACGAGCAGTACTTC.

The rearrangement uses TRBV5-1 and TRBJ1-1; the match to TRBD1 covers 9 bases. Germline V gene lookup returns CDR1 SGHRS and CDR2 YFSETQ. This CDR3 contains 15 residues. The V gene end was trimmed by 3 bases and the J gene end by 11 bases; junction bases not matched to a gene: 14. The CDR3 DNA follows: TGCGCCAGCAGCTCGGAAGTCCCCAGACAGGGGGGGGCTTTCTTT. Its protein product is CASSSEVPRQGGAFF.

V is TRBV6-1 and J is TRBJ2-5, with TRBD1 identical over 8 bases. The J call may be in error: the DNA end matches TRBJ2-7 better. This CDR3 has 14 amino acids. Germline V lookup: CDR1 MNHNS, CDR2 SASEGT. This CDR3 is CASIKDRGRFEQYF. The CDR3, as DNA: TGTGCCAGCATTAAAGACAGGGGACGCTTCGAGCAGTACTTC.

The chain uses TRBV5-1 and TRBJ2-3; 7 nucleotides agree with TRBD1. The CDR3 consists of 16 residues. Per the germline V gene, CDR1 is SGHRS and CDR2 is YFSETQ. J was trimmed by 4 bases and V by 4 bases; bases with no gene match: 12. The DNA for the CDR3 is TGCGCCAGCAGCGAAGCCGGGACAGCCATATCAGATACGCAGTATTTT. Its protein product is CASSEAGTAISDTQYF.

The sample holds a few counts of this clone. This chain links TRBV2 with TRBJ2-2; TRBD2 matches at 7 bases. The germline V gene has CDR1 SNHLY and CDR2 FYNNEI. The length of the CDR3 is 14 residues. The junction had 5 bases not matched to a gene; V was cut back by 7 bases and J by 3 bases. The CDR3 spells CASKGGSYTGELFF. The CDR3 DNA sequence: TGTGCCAGCAAGGGCGGGAGTTACACCGGGGAGCTGTTTTTT.

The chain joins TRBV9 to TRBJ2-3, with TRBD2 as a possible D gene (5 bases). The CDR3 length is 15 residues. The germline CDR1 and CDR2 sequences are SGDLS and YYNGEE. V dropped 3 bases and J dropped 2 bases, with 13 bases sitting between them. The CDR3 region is CASSAEDYYTDTQYF. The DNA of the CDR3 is TGTGCCAGCAGCGCTGAAGACTACTACACAGATACGCAGTATTTT.

The CDR3 DNA reads as TGTGCCAGCAGCCAAGTGTCAGGGGATGGCTACACCTTC. This sequence encodes CASSQVSGDGYTF. This sequence joins TRBV4-2 and TRBJ1-2, with D perhaps TRBD1 (6 bases). Trimming took 1 base from V and 6 from J, leaving 9 bases between them. This CDR3 is 13 amino acids long. CDR1 is LGHNA and CDR2 is YNFKEQ in the germline V gene.

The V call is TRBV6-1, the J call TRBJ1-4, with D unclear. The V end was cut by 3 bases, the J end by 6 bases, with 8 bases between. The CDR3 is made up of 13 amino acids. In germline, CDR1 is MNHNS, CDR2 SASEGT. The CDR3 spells CASSDSADEKLFF. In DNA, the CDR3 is TGTGCCAGCAGTGATTCCGCGGATGAAAAACTGTTTTTT.

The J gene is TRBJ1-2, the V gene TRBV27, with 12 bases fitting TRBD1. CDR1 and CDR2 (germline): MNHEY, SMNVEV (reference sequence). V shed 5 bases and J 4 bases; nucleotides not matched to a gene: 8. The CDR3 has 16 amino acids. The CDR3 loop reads CASSPLGTGGLYGYTF. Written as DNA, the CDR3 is TGTGCCAGCAGTCCCCTCGGGACAGGGGGCCTCTATGGCTACACCTTC.

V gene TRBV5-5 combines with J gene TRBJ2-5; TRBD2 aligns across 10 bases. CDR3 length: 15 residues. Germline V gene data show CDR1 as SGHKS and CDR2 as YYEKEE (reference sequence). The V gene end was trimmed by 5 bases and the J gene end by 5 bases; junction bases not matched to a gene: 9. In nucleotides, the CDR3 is TGTGCCAGCAGTTTAGGGACTAGCGTCGGGGAGACCCAGTACTTC. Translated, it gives CASSLGTSVGETQYF.

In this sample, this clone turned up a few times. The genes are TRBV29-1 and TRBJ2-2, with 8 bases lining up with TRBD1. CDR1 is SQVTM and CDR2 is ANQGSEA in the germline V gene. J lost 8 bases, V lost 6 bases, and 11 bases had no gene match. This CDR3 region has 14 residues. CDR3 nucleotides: TGCAGCGTCCGGACAGGGACGGTAACTGGGGAGCTGTTTTTT. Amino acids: CSVRTGTVTGELFF.

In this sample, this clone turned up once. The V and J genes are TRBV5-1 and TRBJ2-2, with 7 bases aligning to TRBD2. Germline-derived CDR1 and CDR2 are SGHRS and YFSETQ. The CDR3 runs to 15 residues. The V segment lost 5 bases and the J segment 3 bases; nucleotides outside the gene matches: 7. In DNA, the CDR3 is TGCGCCAGCAGTTGGGACTACGAGTACACCGGGGAGCTGTTTTTT. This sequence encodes CASSWDYEYTGELFF.

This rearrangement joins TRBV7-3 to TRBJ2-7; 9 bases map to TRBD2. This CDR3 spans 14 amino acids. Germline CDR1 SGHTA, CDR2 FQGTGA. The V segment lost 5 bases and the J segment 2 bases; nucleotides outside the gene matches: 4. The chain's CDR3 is CASSPIAGAYEQYF. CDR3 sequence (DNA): TGTGCCAGCAGCCCTATAGCGGGAGCCTACGAGCAGTACTTC.

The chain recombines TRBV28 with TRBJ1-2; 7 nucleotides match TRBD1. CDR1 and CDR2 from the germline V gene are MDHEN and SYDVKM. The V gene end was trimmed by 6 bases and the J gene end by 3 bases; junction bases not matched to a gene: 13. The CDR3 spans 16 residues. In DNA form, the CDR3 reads TGTGCCAGCAGACTTGGGGGTAGCGACAGGGACTATGGCTACACCTTC. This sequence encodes CASRLGGSDRDYGYTF.

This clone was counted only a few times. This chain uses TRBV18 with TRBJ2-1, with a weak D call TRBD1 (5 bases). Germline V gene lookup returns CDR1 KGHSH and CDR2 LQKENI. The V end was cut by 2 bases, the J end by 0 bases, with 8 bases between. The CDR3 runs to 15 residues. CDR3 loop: CASSPDRNSYNEQFF. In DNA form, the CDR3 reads TGTGCCAGCTCACCAGACAGAAACTCCTACAATGAGCAGTTCTTC.

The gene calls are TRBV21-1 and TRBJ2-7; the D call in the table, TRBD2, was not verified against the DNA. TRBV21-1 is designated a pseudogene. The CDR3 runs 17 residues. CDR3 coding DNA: TGTGCCAGCAGCACACCCCAGCATTCGGGTCCCTCCTACGAGCAGTACTTC. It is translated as CASSTPQHSGPSYEQYF.

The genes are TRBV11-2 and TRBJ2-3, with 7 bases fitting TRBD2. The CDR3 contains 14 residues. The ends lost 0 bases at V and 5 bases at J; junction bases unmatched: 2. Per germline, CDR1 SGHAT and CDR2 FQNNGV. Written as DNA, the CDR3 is TGTGCCAGCAGCTTAGAGGGGAGGGAAGATACGCAGTATTTT. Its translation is CASSLEGREDTQYF.

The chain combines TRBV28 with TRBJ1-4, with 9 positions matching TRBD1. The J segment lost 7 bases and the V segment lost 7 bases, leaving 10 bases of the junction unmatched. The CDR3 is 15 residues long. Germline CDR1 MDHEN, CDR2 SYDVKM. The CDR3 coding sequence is TGTGCCAGCAACCGACCGGGACAGGGTAGTGAAAAACTGTTTTTT. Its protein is CASNRPGQGSEKLFF.

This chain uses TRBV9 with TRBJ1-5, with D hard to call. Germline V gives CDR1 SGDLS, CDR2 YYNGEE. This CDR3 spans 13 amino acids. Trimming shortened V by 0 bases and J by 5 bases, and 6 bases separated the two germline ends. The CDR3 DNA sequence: TGTGCCAGCAGCGTAGACGCAGATCAGCCCCAGCATTTT. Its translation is CASSVDADQPQHF.